This TCR beta chain stems from a study of cytomegalovirus exposure and HLA in healthy donors. General study findings and limits: Among TCR beta chains, those listed as cytomegalovirus-associated numbered around 180. It was assumed in the presence/absence analyses that sequencing depth was roughly uniform across donors.

13 Jbeta primers and 60 Vbeta primers were used for the PCR. Profiled with immunoSEQ multiplex PCR; TCRdb holds only in-frame clones, not every one. Of over 50,000 clones listed, about 80% are singletons. Healthy people donating bone marrow made up the donors. Although they were nominally healthy when sampled, donors likely had unrecorded immune exposures. The CDR3 runs 18 residues. Germline values: CDR1 SGHDT, CDR2 YYEEEE. A word on this clone: The target antigen is unknown. A read error may account for a junction end that differs from germline.

The chain is built from TRBV5-6 and TRBJ1-3, with 10 bases that match TRBD1. This TCR derives from a man between 40 and 49 years old in good health and CMV-seronegative. Sequences were obtained from PBMCs. The CDR3 spells CASSLGQDRGKYGNTMYF. In DNA, the CDR3 is TGTGCCAGCAGCTTGGGACAGGACAGGGGGAAGTATGGAAACACCATGTATTTT.